The subject of this entry is one TCR beta chain. Treatment defined: randomized to nivolumab then ipilimumab (arm A) or the reverse (arm B). None of the patients previously received DNA-damaging chemotherapy. PBMC sorting kept live CD3+CD8+ cells without CD19 or CD56. The data stem from a study of sequential checkpoint blockade in melanoma. Generated by immunoSEQ multiplex PCR, the TCRdb table keeps only in-frame clones and is missing some. The sample carries 9,000 to 10,000 clones, roughly two thirds recorded once. This CDR3 comprises 17 residues. Germline values: CDR1 SGHVS, CDR2 FQNEAQ. Trimming shortened V by 1 base and J by 1 base, and 14 bases separated the two germline ends.

The rearrangement joins TRBV7-8 to TRBJ1-5; no clear D gene. This clonotype originated in a human donor with melanoma. The sample in question was CD8+ T cells sorted from blood (inferred from file names), obtained from a patient given nivolumab and ipilimumab in sequence. CDR3 nucleotides: TGTGCCAGCAGCTTAGTCGGTCGTTCCAGGAGCAATCAGCCCCAGCATTTT. As protein: CASSLVGRSRSNQPQHF.